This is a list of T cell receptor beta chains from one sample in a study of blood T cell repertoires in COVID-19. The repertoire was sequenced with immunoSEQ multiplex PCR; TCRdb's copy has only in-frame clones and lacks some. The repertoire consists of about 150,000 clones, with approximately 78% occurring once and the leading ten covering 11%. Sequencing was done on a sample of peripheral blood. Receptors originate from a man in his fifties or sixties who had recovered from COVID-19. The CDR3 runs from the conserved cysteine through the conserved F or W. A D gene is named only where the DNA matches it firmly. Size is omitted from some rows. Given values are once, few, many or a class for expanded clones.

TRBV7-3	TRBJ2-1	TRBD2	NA	CASSPTGGSYNEQFF	TGTGCCAGCAGCCCCACGGGAGGCTCCTACAATGAGCAGTTCTTC
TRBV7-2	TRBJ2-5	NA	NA	CASSATRTEETQYF	TGTGCCAGCAGCGCGACGCGGACAGAAGAGACCCAGTACTTC
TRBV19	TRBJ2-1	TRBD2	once	CASSRLAGTYNEQFF	TGTGCCAGTAGCAGACTAGCGGGGACCTACAATGAGCAGTTCTTC
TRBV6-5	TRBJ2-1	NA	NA	CASSLKQGNEQFF	TGTGCCAGCAGCCTAAAACAGGGAAATGAGCAGTTCTTC
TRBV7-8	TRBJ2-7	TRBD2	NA	CASSRGGPYEQYF	TGTGCCAGCAGCCGGGGGGGGCCTTACGAGCAGTACTTC
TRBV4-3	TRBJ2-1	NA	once	CASSQDKDTSPWNEQFF	TGCGCCAGCAGCCAAGATAAGGACACCTCTCCTTGGAATGAGCAGTTCTTC
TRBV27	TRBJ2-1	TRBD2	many	CASGLAGAYNEQFF	TGTGCCAGCGGACTAGCGGGAGCCTACAATGAGCAGTTCTTC
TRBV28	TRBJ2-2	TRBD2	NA	CASSLPGGRDHPGELFF	TGTGCCAGCAGTTTGCCGGGAGGCAGGGATCACCCCGGGGAGCTGTTTTTT
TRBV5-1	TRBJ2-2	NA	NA	CASSARAGGELFF	TGCGCCAGCAGCGCACGCGCGGGCGGGGAGCTGTTTTTT
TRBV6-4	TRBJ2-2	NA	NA	CASSERQASNTGELFF	TGTGCCAGCAGTGAACGGCAGGCATCGAACACCGGGGAGCTGTTTTTT
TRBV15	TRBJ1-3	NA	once	CATGARYGNTIYF	TGTGCCACCGGGGCCCGATACGGAAACACCATATATTTT
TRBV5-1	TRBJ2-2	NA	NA	CASSPLPERTGELFF	TGCGCCAGCAGCCCCCTCCCCGAAAGGACAGGGGAGCTGTTTTTT
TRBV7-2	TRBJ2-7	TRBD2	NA	CASSFGTSGRYEQYF	TGTGCCAGCAGCTTTGGGACTAGCGGGAGGTACGAGCAGTACTTC
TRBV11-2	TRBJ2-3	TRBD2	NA	CASSKTSGAEGTQYF	TGTGCCAGCAGCAAAACTAGCGGGGCCGAGGGTACGCAGTATTTT
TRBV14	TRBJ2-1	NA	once	CASSQGQSIGEQFF	TGTGCCAGCAGCCAGGGACAATCCATCGGAGAGCAGTTCTTC
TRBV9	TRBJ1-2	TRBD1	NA	CASSVAAKGASSGYTF	TGTGCCAGCAGCGTAGCCGCGAAGGGGGCGTCTTCTGGCTACACCTTC
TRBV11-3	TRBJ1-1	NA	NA	CASSLGTARNTEAFF	TGTGCCAGCAGCTTAGGCACAGCAAGAAACACTGAAGCTTTCTTT
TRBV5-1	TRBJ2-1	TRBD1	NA	CASSLDRTGVWNEQFF	TGCGCCAGCAGCTTGGATAGGACAGGAGTTTGGAATGAGCAGTTCTTC
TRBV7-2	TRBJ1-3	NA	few	CASSFRDISGNTIYF	TGTGCCAGCAGCTTCCGGGACATCTCTGGAAACACCATATATTTT
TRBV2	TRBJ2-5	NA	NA	CASTGSLGDTQYF	TGTGCCAGCACCGGGAGCCTGGGGGATACCCAGTACTTC
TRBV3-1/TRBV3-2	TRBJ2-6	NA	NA	CASSQEVYRGTSGANVLTF	TGTGCCAGCAGCCAAGAGGTTTACCGGGGGACCTCTGGGGCCAACGTCCTGACTTTC
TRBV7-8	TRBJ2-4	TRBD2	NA	CASSLREGNIQYF	TGTGCCAGCAGTTTGCGGGAGGGGAACATTCAGTACTTC
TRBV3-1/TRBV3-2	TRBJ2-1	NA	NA	CASSPSGLNNEQFF	TGTGCCAGCAGCCCCAGCGGGCTGAACAATGAGCAGTTCTTC
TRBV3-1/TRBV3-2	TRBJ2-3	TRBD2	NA	CASSRLAGGGDGDTQYF	TGTGCCAGCAGCCGACTAGCGGGAGGCGGGGATGGGGATACGCAGTATTTT
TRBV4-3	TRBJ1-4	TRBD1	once	CASSQFSGTGGGKLFF	TGCGCCAGCAGCCAATTTTCCGGGACAGGGGGAGGGAAACTGTTTTTT
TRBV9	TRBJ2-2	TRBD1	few	CASSGEDRGTWELFF	TGTGCCAGCAGCGGGGAAGACAGGGGGACCTGGGAGCTGTTTTTT
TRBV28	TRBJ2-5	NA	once	CASSLPHNQETQYF	TGTGCCAGCAGTTTGCCACATAACCAAGAGACCCAGTACTTC
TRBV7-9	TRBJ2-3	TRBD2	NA	CASSLGPASGRADTQYF	TGTGCCAGCAGCTTAGGACCCGCTAGCGGGAGAGCAGATACGCAGTATTTT
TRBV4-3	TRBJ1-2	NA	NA	CASSQDIVGSRTF	TGCGCCAGCAGCCAAGATATTGTGGGGAGCCGCACCTTC
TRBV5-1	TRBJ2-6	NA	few	CASSLVSGTTGANVLTF	TGCGCCAGCAGCTTGGTGTCGGGGACAACTGGGGCCAACGTCCTGACTTTC
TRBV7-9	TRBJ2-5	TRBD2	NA	CASSAGLAEETQYF	TGTGCCAGCAGCGCCGGACTAGCGGAAGAGACCCAGTACTTC
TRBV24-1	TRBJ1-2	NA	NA	CATSAGQSYGYTF	TGTGCCACCAGTGCAGGCCAGTCCTATGGCTACACCTTC
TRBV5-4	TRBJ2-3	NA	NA	CASSLAGGLPSTDTQYF	TGTGCCAGCAGCTTGGCCGGGGGGCTCCCTAGCACAGATACGCAGTATTTT
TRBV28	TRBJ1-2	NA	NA	CASRRTDPYGYTF	TGTGCCAGCAGAAGGACAGACCCCTATGGCTACACCTTC
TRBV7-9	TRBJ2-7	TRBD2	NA	CASSSASGSYEQYF	TGTGCCAGCAGCTCCGCTAGCGGGAGCTACGAGCAGTACTTC
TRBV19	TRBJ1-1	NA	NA	CASSTSQGQIEDTEAFF	TGTGCCAGTAGTACTTCCCAGGGGCAGATAGAAGACACTGAAGCTTTCTTT
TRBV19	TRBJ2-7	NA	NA	CASSTAYEQYF	TGTGCCAGTAGTACCGCCTACGAGCAGTACTTC
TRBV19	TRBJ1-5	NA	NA	CASSSTRESQPQHF	TGTGCCAGTAGTTCTACCCGGGAGTCCCAGCCCCAGCATTTT
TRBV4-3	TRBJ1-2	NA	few	CASSQEMGLGQTNYGYTF	TGCGCCAGCAGCCAAGAAATGGGACTTGGACAAACTAACTATGGCTACACCTTC
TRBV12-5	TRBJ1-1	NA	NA	CASGLGLEAFF	TGTGCTAGTGGTTTGGGACTGGAAGCTTTCTTT
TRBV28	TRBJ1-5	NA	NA	CASSPQSNQPQHF	TGTGCCAGCAGTCCACAGAGCAATCAGCCCCAGCATTTT
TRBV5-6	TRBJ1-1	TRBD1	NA	CASSAAQGLQGGTEAFF	TGTGCCAGCAGCGCCGCACAGGGGCTTCAGGGGGGCACTGAAGCTTTCTTT
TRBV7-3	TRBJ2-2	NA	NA	CASRAKNTGELFF	TGTGCCAGCAGGGCAAAGAACACCGGGGAGCTGTTTTTT
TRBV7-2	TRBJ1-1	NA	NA	CASSSPRRLTEAFF	TGTGCCAGCAGCTCCCCACGGAGATTGACTGAAGCTTTCTTT
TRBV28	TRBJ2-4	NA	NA	CASSSPGKTKNIQYF	TGTGCCAGCAGTTCACCGGGGAAGACCAAAAACATTCAGTACTTC
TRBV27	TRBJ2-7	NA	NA	CASTSQGSYEQYF	TGTGCCAGCACCTCACAGGGATCCTACGAGCAGTACTTC
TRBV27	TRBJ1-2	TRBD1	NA	CASSLSLGGGYTF	TGTGCCAGCAGTTTATCGCTAGGGGGCGGCTACACCTTC
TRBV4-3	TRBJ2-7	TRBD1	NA	CASSRDRETYEQYF	TGCGCCAGCAGCCGGGACAGGGAAACCTACGAGCAGTACTTC
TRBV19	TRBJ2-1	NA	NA	CASSIEVQSYNEQFF	TGTGCCAGTAGTATAGAGGTCCAGTCCTACAATGAGCAGTTCTTC
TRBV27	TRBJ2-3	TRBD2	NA	CASSLGGGGSDTQYF	TGTGCCAGCAGTTTAGGCGGCGGGGGTTCGGATACGCAGTATTTT
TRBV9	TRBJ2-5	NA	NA	CASSPRGAHRETQYF	TGTGCCAGCAGCCCCCGGGGGGCGCACCGTGAGACCCAGTACTTC
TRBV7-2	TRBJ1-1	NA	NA	CASSPAMNTEAFF	TGTGCCAGCAGCCCCGCGATGAACACTGAAGCTTTCTTT
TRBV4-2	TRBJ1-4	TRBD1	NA	CASSQSYSDRASGEKLFF	TGTGCCAGCAGCCAATCCTATTCTGACAGGGCATCGGGTGAAAAACTGTTTTTT
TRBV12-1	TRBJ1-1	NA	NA	CARGWVSRRGEAFF	TGTGCCAGGGGGTGGGTCTCGAGGCGGGGTGAAGCTTTCTTT
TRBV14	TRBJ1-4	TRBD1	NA	CASSHWGTGGWVNEKLFF	TGTGCCAGCAGCCATTGGGGGACAGGGGGTTGGGTTAATGAAAAACTGTTTTTT